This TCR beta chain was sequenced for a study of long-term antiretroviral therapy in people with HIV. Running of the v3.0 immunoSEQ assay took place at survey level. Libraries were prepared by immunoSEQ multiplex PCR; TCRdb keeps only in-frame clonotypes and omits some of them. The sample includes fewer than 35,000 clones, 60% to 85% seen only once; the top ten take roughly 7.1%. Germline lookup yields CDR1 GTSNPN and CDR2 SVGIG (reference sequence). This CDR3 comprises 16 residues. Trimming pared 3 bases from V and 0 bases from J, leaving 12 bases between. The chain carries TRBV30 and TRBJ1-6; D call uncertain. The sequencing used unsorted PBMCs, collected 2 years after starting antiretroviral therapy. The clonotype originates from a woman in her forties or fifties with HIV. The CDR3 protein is CAWRPPGSSYNSPLHF. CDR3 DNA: TGTGCCTGGAGACCCCCGGGAAGCTCCTATAATTCACCCCTCCACTTT.